This T cell receptor (beta chain) came from a study of glioma-infiltrating T cells (dated by TCRdb to 2016 to 2017). With respect to the entire study: Glioma tissue, non-neoplastic brain tissue and matched peripheral blood mononuclear cells were used as sources from which TCR alpha- and beta-chain repertoires were sequenced. To measure how far tissue and blood T-cell populations diverged, each tissue-infiltrating repertoire was compared against the peripheral blood repertoire of the same patient. The paired cohort was made up of three low-grade glioma patients, fewer than 10 primary glioblastoma patients and three non-glioma patients who contributed non-neoplastic brain tissue.

TCR alpha and beta CDR3 regions were amplified with the iRepertoire nested amplicon-rescue multiplex PCR (arm-PCR) platform from RNA. The input for one-step reverse transcription and amplification was roughly 85-400 ng of either tissue mRNA or PBMC total RNA. Following bead purification, Illumina adapters were added by a secondary multiplex PCR, and the libraries were gel-purified between 200 and 400 bp. Libraries carried internal 6-nucleotide barcodes used for demultiplexing. Libraries were sequenced on an Illumina MiSeq with 2x220 or 2x250 nucleotide paired-end reads. Turning to the authors' computational methods: Paired reads were merged using FLASH 1.2.11 and aligned with BWA-MEM to the GRCh37 human genome, and TRA and TRB reads were then extracted. V and J assignment used an IMGT-derived reference of cassette sequences and CDR3 motifs that included pseudogenes. Reads were translated in three frames, and productive CDR3s were defined as those with a C...FGXG motif and no stop codons. A clonotype was defined as a unique combination of a V-J cassette pair and a CDR3 amino acid sequence. Filtering of reads was based on Hamming distance, with the threshold set by the sequence error rate of each sample in mapped regions. TCRdb itself trimmed the public reads at Q25 with fastp, ran MiXCR and retained productive beta chains. Each entry merges the rows of one CDR3 protein and shows their most common DNA and genes. TCRdb's processing, not the authors', yielded these V and J calls. The sample table lists approximately 93,000 distinct CDR3 sequences, 35% to 45% of them with a count of one. The top ten hold 35% to 40% of the sample.

This clonotype was observed at least ten times. Its antigen is currently not known. No base quality information exists; no much larger clone differs at one position. The CDR3 goes from the cysteine to the phenylalanine over 13 residues. The retained sequence is limited to the CDR3, 39 bases, with the frame set at the first base. From a lookup of the germline V gene (reference sequence), CDR1 and CDR2 are DFQATT and SNEGSKA. V lost 5 bases and J lost 8 bases, and the count of bases not matched to a germline gene is 11. What the study reported, not specific to this receptor: In non-neoplastic patients, VJ-independent divergence between tissue and blood fell below expectation, whereas in all gliomas, and especially in low-grade gliomas, the divergence rose above expectation. Group comparisons were based on small numbers of patients: three non-neoplastic, three low-grade glioma and seven to nine glioblastoma patients. Very few CDR3 sequences were found to be shared between tissue and blood, and this scarcity was attributed to high CDR3 diversity and limited sampling.

Sample: glioma tissue, nonneoplastic brain tissue, or PBMCs (not recorded which). The sequence is built from TRBV20-1 and TRBJ1-2, and TRBD1 aligns with 7 junction nucleotides. This TCR derives from a human donor with low-grade glioma or glioblastoma, undergoing nonglioma brain surgery, or in good health (not recorded which). The DNA reads TGCAGTGCTTTTGGACAGGTCAGGGACGGCTACACCTTC. Its protein is CSAFGQVRDGYTF.